These 7 T cell receptor beta chains share one sample of origin, sequenced in a study of T cell changes during pregnancy in multiple sclerosis (dated by TCRdb to about 2019). Library prep was done by the immunoSEQ multiplex PCR assay. Entries here come from immuneACCESS through TCRdb and include only in-frame sequences with V and J called. Some clones fail to appear in such tables; in the studies checked, an unresolved V gene covers under half of the shortfall, and the cause of the remainder is unknown. This sample comprises roughly 61,000 clones, 90% to 95% of them detected only once. The top ten clonotypes cover 2.5% to 3% of the sample. Source: CD8+ T cells from peripheral blood mononuclear cells, taken after pregnancy. The receptors here all came from a female donor with multiple sclerosis, enrolled in a pregnancy study.

This clone was seen a single time. This chain connects TRBV28 to TRBJ1-4; maybe TRBD1 (6 bases). The CDR3 consists of 17 residues. Germline V gene data show CDR1 as MDHEN and CDR2 as SYDVKM. V lost 3 bases and J lost 4, with 18 bases in between. This CDR3 is CASSFAGQTIFNEKLFF. The CDR3 DNA reads as TGTGCCAGCAGTTTCGCCGGACAGACAATCTTTAATGAAAAACTGTTTTTT.

The chain couples TRBV29-1 to TRBJ2-1, with TRBD1 matching over 7 bases. Germline values: CDR1 SQVTM, CDR2 ANQGSEA. The CDR3 runs to 14 residues. V lost 0 bases and J lost 8; bases outside the gene matches: 7. The CDR3 sequence is CSVEERGRSDEQFF. For the CDR3, the DNA is TGCAGCGTTGAAGAGAGGGGGCGGAGTGATGAGCAGTTCTTC.

This chain connects TRBV5-4 to TRBJ2-1; the D is unclear. Looked up from germline, CDR1 is SGHNT and CDR2 is YYREEE (reference sequence). V was trimmed by 4 bases and J by 2 bases, leaving 7 bases between them. The CDR3 loop spans 13 amino acids. The CDR3 DNA follows: TGTGCCAGCAGCCTCGGAGCCTACAATGAGCAGTTCTTC. Protein: CASSLGAYNEQFF.

This chain joins TRBV25-1 and TRBJ2-1; D possibly corresponds to TRBD1 (6 bases). CDR1 is MGHDK and CDR2 is SYGVNS in the germline V gene. The CDR3 consists of 14 residues. Deletions cut 7 bases from V and 3 bases from J, with 13 bases between. The CDR3 region has the DNA TGTGCCAGCAAGAAGACAGGAGACTACAATGAGCAGTTCTTC. Amino acid sequence: CASKKTGDYNEQFF.

V usage is TRBV9 and J usage is TRBJ2-3; D might be TRBD2 (7 bases). Trimming removed 1 base from V and 3 bases from J, with 15 bases in between. The germline CDR1 and CDR2 sequences are SGDLS and YYNGEE. The CDR3 covers 16 residues. The DNA for the CDR3 is TGTGCCAGCAGCGTAAGAGCAGGGGAGGGTACAGATACGCAGTATTTT. This codes for CASSVRAGEGTDTQYF. Full variable domain (missing parts from reference TRBV9 and TRBJ2-3): DSGVTQTPKHLITATGQRVTLRCSPRSGDLSVYWYQQSLDQGLQFLIQYYNGEERAKGNILERFSAQQFPDLHSELNLSSLELGDSALYFCASSVRAGEGTDTQYFGPGTRLTVL.

The V and J genes are TRBV27 and TRBJ1-1, with TRBD1 as a possible D gene (5 bases). CDR1 and CDR2 from the germline V gene are MNHEY and SMNVEV (reference sequence). CDR3 size: 14 residues. V lost 6 bases and J lost 1, with 12 bases in between. CDR3 coding DNA: TGTGCCAGCAGCACTACCACAGGGAACACTGAAGCTTTCTTT. It translates to CASSTTTGNTEAFF.

The chain links TRBV18 to TRBJ1-5; 7 bases line up with TRBD1. CDR3 length equals 19 residues. In germline, CDR1 is KGHSH, CDR2 LQKENI. Trimming took 2 bases from V and 0 from J; bases not matched to a gene: 13. Written as DNA, the CDR3 is TGTGCCAGCTCACCATCATCCCCCGATCAGGGGGATAGCAATCAGCCCCAGCATTTT. Its translation: CASSPSSPDQGDSNQPQHF.